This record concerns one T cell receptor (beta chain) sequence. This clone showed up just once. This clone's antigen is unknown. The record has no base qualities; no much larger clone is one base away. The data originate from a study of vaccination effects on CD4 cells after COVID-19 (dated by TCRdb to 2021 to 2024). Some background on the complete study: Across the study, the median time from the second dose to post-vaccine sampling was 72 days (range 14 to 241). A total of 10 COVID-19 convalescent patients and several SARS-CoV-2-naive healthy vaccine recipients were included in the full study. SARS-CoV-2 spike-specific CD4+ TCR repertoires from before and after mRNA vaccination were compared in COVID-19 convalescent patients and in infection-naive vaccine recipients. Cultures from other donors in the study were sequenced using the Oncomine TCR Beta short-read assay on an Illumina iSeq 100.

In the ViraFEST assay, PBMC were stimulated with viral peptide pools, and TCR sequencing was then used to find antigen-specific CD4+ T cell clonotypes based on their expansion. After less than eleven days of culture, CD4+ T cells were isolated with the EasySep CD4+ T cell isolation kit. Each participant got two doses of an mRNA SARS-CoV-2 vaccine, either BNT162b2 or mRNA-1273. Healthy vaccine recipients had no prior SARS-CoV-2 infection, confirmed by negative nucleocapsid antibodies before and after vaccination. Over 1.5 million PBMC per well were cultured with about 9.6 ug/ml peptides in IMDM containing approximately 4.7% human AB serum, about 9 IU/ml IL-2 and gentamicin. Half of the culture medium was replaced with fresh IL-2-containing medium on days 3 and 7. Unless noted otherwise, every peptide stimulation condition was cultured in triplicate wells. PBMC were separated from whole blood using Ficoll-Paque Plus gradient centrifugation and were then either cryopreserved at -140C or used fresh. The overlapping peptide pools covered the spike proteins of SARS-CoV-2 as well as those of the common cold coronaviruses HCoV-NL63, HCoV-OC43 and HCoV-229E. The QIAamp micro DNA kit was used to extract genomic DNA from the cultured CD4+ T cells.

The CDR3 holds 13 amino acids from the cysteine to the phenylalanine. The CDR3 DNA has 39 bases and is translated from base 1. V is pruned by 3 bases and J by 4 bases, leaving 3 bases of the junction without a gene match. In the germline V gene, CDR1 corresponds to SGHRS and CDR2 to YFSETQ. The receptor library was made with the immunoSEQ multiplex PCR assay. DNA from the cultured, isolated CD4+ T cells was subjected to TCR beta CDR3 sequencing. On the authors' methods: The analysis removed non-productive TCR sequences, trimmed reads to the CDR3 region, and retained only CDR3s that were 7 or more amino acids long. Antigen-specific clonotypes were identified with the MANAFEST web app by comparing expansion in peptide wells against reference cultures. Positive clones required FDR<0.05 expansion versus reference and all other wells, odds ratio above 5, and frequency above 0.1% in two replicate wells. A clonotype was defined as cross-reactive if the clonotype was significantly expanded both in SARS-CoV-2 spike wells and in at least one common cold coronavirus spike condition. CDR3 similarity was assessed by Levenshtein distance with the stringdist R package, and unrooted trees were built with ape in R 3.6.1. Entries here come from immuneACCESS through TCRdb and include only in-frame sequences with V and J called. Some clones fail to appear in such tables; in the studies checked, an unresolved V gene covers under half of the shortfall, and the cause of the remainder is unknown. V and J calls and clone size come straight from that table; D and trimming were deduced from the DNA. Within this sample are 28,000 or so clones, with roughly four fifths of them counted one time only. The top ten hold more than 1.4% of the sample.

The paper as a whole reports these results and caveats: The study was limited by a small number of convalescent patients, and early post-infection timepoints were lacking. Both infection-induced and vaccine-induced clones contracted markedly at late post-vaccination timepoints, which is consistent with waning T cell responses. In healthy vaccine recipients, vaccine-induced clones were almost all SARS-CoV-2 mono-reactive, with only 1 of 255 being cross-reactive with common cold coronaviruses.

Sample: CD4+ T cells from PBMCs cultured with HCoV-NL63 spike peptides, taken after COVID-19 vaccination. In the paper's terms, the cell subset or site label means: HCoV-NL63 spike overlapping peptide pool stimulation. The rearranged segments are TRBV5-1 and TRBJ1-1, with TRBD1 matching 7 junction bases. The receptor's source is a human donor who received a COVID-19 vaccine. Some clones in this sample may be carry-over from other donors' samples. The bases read TGCGCCAGCAGCTCACAGGGGACCACTGAAGCTTTCTTT. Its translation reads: CASSSQGTTEAFF.